Listed here are 3 T cell receptor beta chains from one sample, sequenced in a study of technical replicates of blood from several donors. TCRdb's copy holds only in-frame clones and misses some; the assay was immunoSEQ multiplex PCR. The table records 70,000 to 80,000 clones, almost 98% of them present only once. Sequencing was carried out using T cells isolated from PBMCs. The receptors were gathered from a human donor in good health.

The table lists this clone with a count of one. The chain joins TRBV5-1 to TRBJ1-2; 9 positions agree with TRBD1. The J segment lost 2 bases and the V segment lost 4 bases, leaving 6 bases of the junction unmatched. The CDR3 sequence is 15 residues long. Germline V lookup: CDR1 SGHRS, CDR2 YFSETQ. The CDR3 loop is CASSPGQGRNYGYTF. The CDR3 DNA is TGCGCCAGCAGCCCTGGACAGGGGCGGAACTATGGCTACACCTTC.

The genes are TRBV6-1 and TRBJ2-7, with 8 nucleotides matching TRBD1. Germline trimming cut 9 bases from V and 2 bases from J; bases unmatched to any gene: 9. Germline V CDR1 and CDR2: MNHNS, SASEGT. This CDR3 is built from 14 residues. The CDR3 nucleotides read TGTGCCAGTCCCCCGGACAGGGTCCCCTACGAGCAGTACTTC. Amino acid sequence: CASPPDRVPYEQYF.

The V gene is TRBV15, the J gene TRBJ1-3, with 8 bases aligning to TRBD1. The CDR3 loop spans 14 amino acids. J lost 4 bases, V lost 6 bases, and 5 bases had no gene match. CDR1 is LNHNV, CDR2 YYDKDF, per germline (reference sequence). In nucleotides, the CDR3 is TGTGCCACCAGGGAACAGGGGGACGGAAACACCATATATTTT. This gives the protein CATREQGDGNTIYF. The variable domain in full, with the rest retrieved from reference TRBV15 and TRBJ1-3, is DAMVIQNPRYQVTQFGKPVTLSCSQTLNHNVMYWYQQKSSQAPKLLFHYYDKDFNNEADTPDNFQSRRPNTSFCFLDIRSPGLGDTAMYLCATREQGDGNTIYFGEGSWLTVV.